This TCR beta chain emerged from a study of blood T cell repertoires in COVID-19. This clone was found a few times. This specimen includes other DNA sequences encoding the same CDR3. The germline V and J ends were trimmed by 4 bases and 4 bases, with 13 bases remaining between them. The CDR3 is 14 residues long. The V gene's germline CDR1 is MNHEY and CDR2 SVGAGI. TCRdb's table, derived via immunoSEQ multiplex PCR, lists solely in-frame clones and lacks some. There are roughly 55,000 clones in the sample; roughly 80% occur only once, and about 2% lies in the top ten. This receptor was obtained from a woman aged 55-69 years with acute or convalescent COVID-19. The rearrangement links TRBV6-5 to TRBJ1-1, with D maybe TRBD1 (6 bases). The specimen was peripheral blood. Here the CDR3 reads CASSSQGGGTEAFF. CDR3 DNA: TGTGCCAGCAGTTCACAGGGCGGGGGCACTGAAGCTTTCTTT.